Here is one T cell receptor (beta chain) with its context. Its antigen is unknown. This record belongs to a study of CD8+CD57+ T cells in acquired aplastic anemia. About the research overall: The mean DNA yield obtained from sorted CD4+ and CD8+ cells came to approximately 3 ug.

Notes on the study in general: Patients were compared with controls for CD8+ Simpson's diversity, and no significant difference emerged. Patients and controls shared twenty-nine CD8+ CDR3 sequences.

Genomic DNA constituted the template upon which TCR beta VDJ and CDR3 profiling was performed. Via MiXCR, TCRdb re-called the reads, giving one row per CDR3 protein. The repertoire has some 140,000 distinct CDR3 sequences, about 54% of them found once; the top ten carry 10% to 15%. After removal of 6 bases from V and 7 bases from J, the junction contained 5 bases not matched to a gene. Per the germline V gene, CDR1 is MNHNS and CDR2 is SASEGT. The length of the CDR3 is 14 residues. Sequenced patients had shown CD8+CD57+ cell expansion by flow cytometry. Patients had undergone no therapy by the time their blood was sampled.

Sequenced sample: sorted CD4+, CD8+, or CD8+CD57+ T cells (not recorded which) from PBMCs. This chain connects TRBV6-1 to TRBJ1-6; TRBD1 matches 8 bases. This sequence originates from a human donor with aplastic anemia. CDR3 sequence: CASSHGQGNSPLHF. The CDR3 DNA is TGTGCCAGCAGCCATGGACAGGGAAATTCACCCCTCCACTTT.